This record covers a single TCR beta chain. Antigen: not known. This CDR3 is 14 amino acids long. V was cut by 0 bases and J by 5 bases, with 10 bases left in between. Germline CDR1 LNHNV, CDR2 YYDKDF (reference sequence). The data were taken from a study of T cell clonotyping in hematopoietic cell transplantation. Here immunoSEQ multiplex PCR was the method, and the copy in TCRdb shows in-frame clones only, minus some. Counted here are about 12,000 clones, just under 95% occurring once; the ten biggest clones make up approximately 7.8%. Blood collection times were about day -28 and days 30, 100, 180 posttransplant. Whole-study results and caveats: Few recipient clonotypes overlapped donors; over 97% were de novo at given depth. CD4 and CD8 repertoire contributions could not be separated without sorting.

The specimen comprised PBMCs, sampled 100 days after allogeneic stem cell transplant. The clonotype originates from a female patient between 50 and 59 years old who had an allogeneic stem cell transplant from an unrelated donor, so the T cells may come from the graft donor. Some clones in this sample may be carry-over from other donors' samples. The rearrangement uses TRBV15 and TRBJ2-5; D uncertain. Here the CDR3 DNA reads TGTGCCACCAGCAGAGACCGGTTATTCGAGACCCAGTACTTC. It codes for CATSRDRLFETQYF.